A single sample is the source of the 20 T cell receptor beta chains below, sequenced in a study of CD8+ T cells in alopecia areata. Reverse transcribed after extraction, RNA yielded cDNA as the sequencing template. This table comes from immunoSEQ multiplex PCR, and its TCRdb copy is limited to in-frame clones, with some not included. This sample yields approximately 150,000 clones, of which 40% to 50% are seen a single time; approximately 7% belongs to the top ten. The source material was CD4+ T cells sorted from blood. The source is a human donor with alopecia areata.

For the CDR3, the DNA is TGTGCCAGCAGGGGCCAGACACTAGCGGGAGGGCCTAATGAGCAGTTCTTC. This codes for CASRGQTLAGGPNEQFF. This sequence joins TRBV2 and TRBJ2-1; 13 bases map to TRBD2. The CDR3 runs to 17 residues. Losses at the gene ends were 6 bases for V and 7 bases for J; bases not matched to a gene: 12. CDR1 is SNHLY, CDR2 FYNNEI, per germline.

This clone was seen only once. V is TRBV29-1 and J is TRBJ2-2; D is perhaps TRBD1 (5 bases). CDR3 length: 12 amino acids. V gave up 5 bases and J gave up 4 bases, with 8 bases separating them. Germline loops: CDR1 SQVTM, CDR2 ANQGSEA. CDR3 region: CSVRQTTGELFF. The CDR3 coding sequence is TGCAGCGTTCGACAGACCACCGGGGAGCTGTTTTTT.

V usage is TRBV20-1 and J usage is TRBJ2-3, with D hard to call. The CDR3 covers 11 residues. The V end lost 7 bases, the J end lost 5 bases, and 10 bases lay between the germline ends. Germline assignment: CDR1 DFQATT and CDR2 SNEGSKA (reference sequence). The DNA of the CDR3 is TGCAGTGGTATCCTGGGAGATACGCAGTATTTT. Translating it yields CSGILGDTQYF.

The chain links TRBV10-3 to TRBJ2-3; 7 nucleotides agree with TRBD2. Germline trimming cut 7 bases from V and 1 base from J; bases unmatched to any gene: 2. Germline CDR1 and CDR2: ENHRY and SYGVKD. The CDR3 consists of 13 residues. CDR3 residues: CAIIAGGTDTQYF. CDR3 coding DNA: TGTGCCATCATTGCGGGAGGCACAGATACGCAGTATTTT.

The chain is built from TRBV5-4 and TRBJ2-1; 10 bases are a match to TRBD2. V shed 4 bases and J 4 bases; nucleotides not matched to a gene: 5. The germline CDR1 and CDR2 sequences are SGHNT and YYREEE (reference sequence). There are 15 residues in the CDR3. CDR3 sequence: CASSDGLAVYNEQFF. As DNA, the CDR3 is TGTGCCAGCAGCGACGGACTAGCGGTTTACAATGAGCAGTTCTTC.

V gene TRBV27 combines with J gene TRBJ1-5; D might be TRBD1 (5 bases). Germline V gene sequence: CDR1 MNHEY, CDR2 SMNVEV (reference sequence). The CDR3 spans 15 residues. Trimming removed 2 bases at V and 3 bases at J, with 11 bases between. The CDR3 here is CASSLGAVPNQPQHF. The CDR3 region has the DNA TGTGCCAGCAGTTTAGGGGCAGTTCCCAATCAGCCCCAGCATTTT.

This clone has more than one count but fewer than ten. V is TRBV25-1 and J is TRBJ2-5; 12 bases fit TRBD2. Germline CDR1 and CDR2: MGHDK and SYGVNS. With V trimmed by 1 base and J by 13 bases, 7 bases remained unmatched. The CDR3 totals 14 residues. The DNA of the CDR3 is TGTGCCAGCAGTGAATCAACTAGCGGGGGGACTCGGTACTTC. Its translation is CASSESTSGGTRYF.

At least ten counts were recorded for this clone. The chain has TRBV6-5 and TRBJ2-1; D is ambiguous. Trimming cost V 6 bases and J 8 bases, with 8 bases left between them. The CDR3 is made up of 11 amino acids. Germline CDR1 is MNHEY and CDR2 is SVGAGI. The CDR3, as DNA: TGTGCCAGCAGCCGACGGGATGAGCAGTTCTTC. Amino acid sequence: CASSRRDEQFF.

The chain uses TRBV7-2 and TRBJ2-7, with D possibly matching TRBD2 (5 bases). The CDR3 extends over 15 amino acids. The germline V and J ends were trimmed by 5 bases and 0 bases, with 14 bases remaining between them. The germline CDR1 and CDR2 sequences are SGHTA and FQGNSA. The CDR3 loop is CASSRTGLPSYEQYF. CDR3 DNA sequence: TGTGCCAGCAGCCGGACCGGACTCCCCTCCTACGAGCAGTACTTC.

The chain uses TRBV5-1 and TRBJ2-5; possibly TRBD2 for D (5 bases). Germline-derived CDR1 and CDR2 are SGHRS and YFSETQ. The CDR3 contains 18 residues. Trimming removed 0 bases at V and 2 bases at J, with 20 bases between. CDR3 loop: CASSLAIGGTWEQETQYF. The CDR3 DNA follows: TGCGCCAGCAGCTTGGCCATAGGAGGAACATGGGAACAAGAGACCCAGTACTTC.

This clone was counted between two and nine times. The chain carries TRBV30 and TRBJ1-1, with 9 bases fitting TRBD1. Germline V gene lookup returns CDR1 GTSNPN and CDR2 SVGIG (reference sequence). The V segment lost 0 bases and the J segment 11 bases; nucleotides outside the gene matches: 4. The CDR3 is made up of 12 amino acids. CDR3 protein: CAWSVGQGPAFF. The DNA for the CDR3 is TGTGCCTGGAGTGTGGGACAGGGCCCGGCTTTCTTT.

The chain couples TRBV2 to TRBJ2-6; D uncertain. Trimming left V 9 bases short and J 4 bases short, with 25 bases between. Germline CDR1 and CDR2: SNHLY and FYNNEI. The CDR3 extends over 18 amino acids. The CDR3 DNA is TGTGCCAGAGGACCTGATCGACGAGCGAACGCGGGGGCCAACGTCCTGACTTTC. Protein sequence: CARGPDRRANAGANVLTF.

The CDR3 spells CASSGGLAGEAGIQYF. As DNA, the CDR3 is TGTGCCAGCAGTGGGGGGCTAGCGGGAGAGGCAGGGATTCAGTACTTC. The V call is TRBV2, the J call TRBJ2-4; 10 nucleotides align to TRBD2. Trimming removed 4 bases from V and 10 bases from J; junction bases left unmatched: 13. Germline V gives CDR1 SNHLY, CDR2 FYNNEI. The CDR3 runs 16 residues.

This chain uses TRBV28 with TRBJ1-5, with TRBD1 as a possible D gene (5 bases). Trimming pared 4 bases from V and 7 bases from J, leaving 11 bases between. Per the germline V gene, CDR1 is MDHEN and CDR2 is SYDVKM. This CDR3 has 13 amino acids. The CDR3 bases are TGTGCCAGCAGTTCGCCGGGACTACAGCCCCAGCATTTT. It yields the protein CASSSPGLQPQHF.

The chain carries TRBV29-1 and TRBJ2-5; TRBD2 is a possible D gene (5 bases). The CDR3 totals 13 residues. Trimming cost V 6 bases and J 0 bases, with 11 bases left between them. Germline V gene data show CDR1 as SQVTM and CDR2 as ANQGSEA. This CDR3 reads CSVDLANQETQYF. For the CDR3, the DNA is TGCAGCGTAGATCTAGCAAACCAAGAGACCCAGTACTTC.

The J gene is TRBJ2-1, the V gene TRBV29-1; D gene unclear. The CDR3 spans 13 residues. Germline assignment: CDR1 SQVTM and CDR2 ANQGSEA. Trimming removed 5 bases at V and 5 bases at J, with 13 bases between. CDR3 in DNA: TGCAGCGTTCACTGGATTGGCGACAATGAGCAGTTCTTC. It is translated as CSVHWIGDNEQFF.

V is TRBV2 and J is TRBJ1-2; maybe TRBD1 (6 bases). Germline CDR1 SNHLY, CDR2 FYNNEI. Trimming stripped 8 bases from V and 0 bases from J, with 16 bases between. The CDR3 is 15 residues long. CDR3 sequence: CASRTASSSNYGYTF. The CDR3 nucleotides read TGTGCCAGCCGGACAGCCTCGTCCTCTAACTATGGCTACACCTTC. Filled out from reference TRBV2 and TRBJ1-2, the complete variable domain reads EPEVTQTPSHQVTQMGQEVILRCVPISNHLYFYWYRQILGQKVEFLVSFYNNEISEKSEIFDDQFSVERPDGSNFTLKIRSTKLEDSAMYFCASRTASSSNYGYTFGSGTRLTVV.

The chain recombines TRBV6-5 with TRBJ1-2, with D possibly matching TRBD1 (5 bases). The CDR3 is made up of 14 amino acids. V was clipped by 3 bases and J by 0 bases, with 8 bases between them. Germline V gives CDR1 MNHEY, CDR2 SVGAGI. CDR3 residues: CASSYGGTNYGYTF. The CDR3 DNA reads TGTGCCAGCAGTTATGGGGGAACTAACTATGGCTACACCTTC.

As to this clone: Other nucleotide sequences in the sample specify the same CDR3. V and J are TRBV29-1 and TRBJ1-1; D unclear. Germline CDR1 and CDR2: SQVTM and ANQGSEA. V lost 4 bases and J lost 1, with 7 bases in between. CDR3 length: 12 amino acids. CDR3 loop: CSVGRENTEAFF. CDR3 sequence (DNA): TGCAGCGTTGGGAGGGAGAACACTGAAGCTTTCTTT.

CDR3 residues: CASSQTTSGTVGTQYF. In DNA, the CDR3 is TGCGCCAGCAGCCAGACGACTAGCGGGACAGTCGGGACCCAGTACTTC. The V call is TRBV4-1, the J call TRBJ2-5; 11 bases fit TRBD2. The CDR3 runs to 16 residues. V lost 3 bases to trimming and J lost 7 bases; unmatched junction nucleotides: 10. Germline lookup yields CDR1 MGHRA and CDR2 YSYEKL.